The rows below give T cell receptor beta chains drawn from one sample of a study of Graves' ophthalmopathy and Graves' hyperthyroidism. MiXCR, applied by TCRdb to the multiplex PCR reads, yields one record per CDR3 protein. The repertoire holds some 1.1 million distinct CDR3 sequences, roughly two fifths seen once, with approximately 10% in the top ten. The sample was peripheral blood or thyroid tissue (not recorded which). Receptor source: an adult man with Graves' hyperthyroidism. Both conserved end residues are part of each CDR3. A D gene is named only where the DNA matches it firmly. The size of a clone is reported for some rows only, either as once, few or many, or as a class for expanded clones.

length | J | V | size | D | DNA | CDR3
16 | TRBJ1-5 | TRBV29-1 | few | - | TGCAGCGAGATGACTAAAGGCAGACCTAGCAATCAGCCCCAGCATTTT | CSEMTKGRPSNQPQHF
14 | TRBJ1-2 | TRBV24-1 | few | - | TGTGCCACCAGTGATTTTGCCAGGGACTATGGCTACACCTTC | CATSDFARDYGYTF
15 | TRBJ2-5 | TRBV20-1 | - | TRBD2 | TGCAGTGCTCTTCGACTAGCGGGGTACCAAGAGACCCAGTACTTC | CSALRLAGYQETQYF
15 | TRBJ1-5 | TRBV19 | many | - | TGTGCCAGTAGTATAGATCGACCGACCTTCCAGCCCCAGCATTTT | CASSIDRPTFQPQHF
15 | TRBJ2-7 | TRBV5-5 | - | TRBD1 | TGTGCCAGCAGCCGAGGACAGGGAAATCCCTACGAGCAGTACTTC | CASSRGQGNPYEQYF
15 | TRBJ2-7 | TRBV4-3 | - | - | TGCGCCAGCAGCAGAGGAGGGGAGCCTACCTACGAGCAGTACTTC | CASSRGGEPTYEQYF
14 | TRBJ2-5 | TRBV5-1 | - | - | TGCGCCAGCAGCTTTCCGGGGCAAGTGGAGACCCAGTACTTC | CASSFPGQVETQYF
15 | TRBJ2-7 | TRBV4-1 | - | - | TGCGCCAGCAGCCAAGGAGGGGTTCCCCCTCTGGAGCAGTACTTC | CASSQGGVPPLEQYF
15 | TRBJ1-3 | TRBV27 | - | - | TGTGCCAGCAGTTTATCTTGGCAGGCTGGGAGCACCATATATTTT | CASSLSWQAGSTIYF
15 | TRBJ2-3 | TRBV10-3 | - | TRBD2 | TGTGCCAGCACCGATATCGGGGGGGCGGCAGATACGCAGTATTTT | CASTDIGGAADTQYF
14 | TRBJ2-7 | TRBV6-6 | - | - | TGTGCCAGCAGTCGGGACGCCAAATCCTACGAGCAGTACTTC | CASSRDAKSYEQYF
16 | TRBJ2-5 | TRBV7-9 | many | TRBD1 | TGTGCCAGCAGCGAGCCCCCGGGGACAGGCCAAGAGACCCAGTACTTC | CASSEPPGTGQETQYF
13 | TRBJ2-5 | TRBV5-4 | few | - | TGTGCCAGCAGCTACTCACAAGAAGAGACCCAGTACTTC | CASSYSQEETQYF
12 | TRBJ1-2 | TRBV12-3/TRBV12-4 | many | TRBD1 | TGTGCCAGCATCGGGACAGGGTCTGGCTACACCTTC | CASIGTGSGYTF
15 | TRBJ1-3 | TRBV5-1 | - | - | TGCGCCAGCAGCTTGGGGACAATACTCGGAAACACCATATATTTT | CASSLGTILGNTIYF